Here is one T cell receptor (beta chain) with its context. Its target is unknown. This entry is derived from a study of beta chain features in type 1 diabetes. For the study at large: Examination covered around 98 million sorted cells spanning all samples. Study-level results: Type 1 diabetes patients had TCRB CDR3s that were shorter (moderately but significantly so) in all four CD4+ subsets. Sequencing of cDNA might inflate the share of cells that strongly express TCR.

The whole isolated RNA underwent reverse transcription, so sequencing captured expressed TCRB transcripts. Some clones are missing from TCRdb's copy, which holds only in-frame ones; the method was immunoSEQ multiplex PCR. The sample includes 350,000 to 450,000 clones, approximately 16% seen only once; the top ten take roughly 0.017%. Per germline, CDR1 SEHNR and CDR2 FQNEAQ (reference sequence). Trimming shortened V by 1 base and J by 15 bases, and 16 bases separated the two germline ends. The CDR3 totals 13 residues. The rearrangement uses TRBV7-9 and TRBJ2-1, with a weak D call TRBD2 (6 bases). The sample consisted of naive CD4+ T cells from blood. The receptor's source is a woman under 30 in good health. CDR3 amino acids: CASSLEDGTGVFF. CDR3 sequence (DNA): TGTGCCAGCAGCTTAGAGGACGGGACTGGAGTGTTCTTC.